A selection of T cell receptor beta chains follows, all from one sample in a study of shared clonotypes between healthy human individuals. Here immunoSEQ multiplex PCR was the method, and the copy in TCRdb shows in-frame clones only, minus some. Seen here are about half a million clones, 65% to 80% observed once, and the top ten hold more than 10%. Material: PBMCs. Every receptor here comes from a woman aged 40 to 50 in good health. Some clones in this sample may be carry-over from other donors' samples. Both conserved end residues are part of each CDR3. The D gene is left open where the match is weak. Rows give clone size only sometimes, using once, few, many, or a class for an expanded clone.

clone size: many; V gene: TRBV28; D gene: NA; J gene: TRBJ2-2; CDR3 DNA: TGTGCCAGCAGTTCCGGGTTTAAGGGGTGGCTATTGATGAACACCGGGGAGCTGTTTTTT; CDR3 protein: CASSSGFKGWLLMNTGELFF
clone size: NA; V gene: TRBV7-3; D gene: NA; J gene: TRBJ1-1; CDR3 DNA: TGTGCCAGCAGCTTTAACTCGAACACTGAAGCTTTCTTT; CDR3 protein: CASSFNSNTEAFF
clone size: NA; V gene: TRBV25-1; D gene: NA; J gene: TRBJ1-1; CDR3 DNA: TGTGCCAGCATGTCTTGGGAGTCGGACACTGAAGCTTTCTTT; CDR3 protein: CASMSWESDTEAFF
clone size: NA; V gene: TRBV4-2; D gene: NA; J gene: TRBJ2-3; CDR3 DNA: TGTGCCAGCAGCCAAGATTCTGGTAGAGGCACAGATACGCAGTATTTT; CDR3 protein: CASSQDSGRGTDTQYF
clone size: NA; V gene: TRBV4-2; D gene: TRBD1; J gene: TRBJ2-7; CDR3 DNA: TGTGCCAGCAGCCAAGGGTACTCAACCGGGACAGGGGATATGTACGAGCAGTACTTC; CDR3 protein: CASSQGYSTGTGDMYEQYF
clone size: NA; V gene: TRBV7-2; D gene: TRBD2; J gene: TRBJ2-2; CDR3 DNA: TGTGCCAGCAGCTTGGATCTAGCGGGAGGGCTATCGGGGGAGCTGTTTTTT; CDR3 protein: CASSLDLAGGLSGELFF
clone size: NA; V gene: TRBV30; D gene: NA; J gene: TRBJ2-5; CDR3 DNA: TGTGCCTGGAGTGTTGGAGAGACCCAGTACTTC; CDR3 protein: CAWSVGETQYF
clone size: NA; V gene: TRBV29-1; D gene: TRBD1; J gene: TRBJ2-7; CDR3 DNA: TGCAGCGTTGAAGGGACAGGGTACGAGCAGTACTTC; CDR3 protein: CSVEGTGYEQYF
clone size: NA; V gene: TRBV2; D gene: NA; J gene: TRBJ2-7; CDR3 DNA: TGTGCCAGCAACAGGGAGGGTATGAATTACGAGCAGTACTTC; CDR3 protein: CASNREGMNYEQYF
clone size: NA; V gene: TRBV7-2; D gene: NA; J gene: TRBJ2-1; CDR3 DNA: TGTGCCAGCAGCCGACAGATCTCCTACAATGAGCAGTTCTTC; CDR3 protein: CASSRQISYNEQFF
clone size: NA; V gene: TRBV9; D gene: NA; J gene: TRBJ2-1; CDR3 DNA: TGTGCCAGCAGCGTTGGGGAGCACTCCTACAATGAGCAGTTCTTC; CDR3 protein: CASSVGEHSYNEQFF
clone size: few; V gene: TRBV4-1; D gene: TRBD2; J gene: TRBJ2-1; CDR3 DNA: TGCGCCAGCAGCCAAGATCAACTAGCGTTAACCCGCTCCTACAATGAGCAGTTCTTC; CDR3 protein: CASSQDQLALTRSYNEQFF
clone size: few; V gene: TRBV4-3; D gene: NA; J gene: TRBJ2-3; CDR3 DNA: TGCGCCAGCAGCCGAGGCCCGCCTGGTGGGCAGTATTTT; CDR3 protein: CASSRGPPGGQYF
clone size: once; V gene: TRBV11-2; D gene: NA; J gene: TRBJ2-7; CDR3 DNA: TGTGCCAGCAGCTTAGATCTTAACATAATCTACGAGCAGTACTTC; CDR3 protein: CASSLDLNIIYEQYF
clone size: NA; V gene: TRBV28; D gene: NA; J gene: TRBJ1-2; CDR3 DNA: TGTGCCAGCAGCCAGACCGGTCGAGGTTCTGGCTACACCTTC; CDR3 protein: CASSQTGRGSGYTF
clone size: NA; V gene: TRBV5-4; D gene: NA; J gene: TRBJ2-1; CDR3 DNA: TGTGCCAGCAGCTTGGGCCACGGCGATGAGCAGTTCTTC; CDR3 protein: CASSLGHGDEQFF
clone size: NA; V gene: TRBV13; D gene: NA; J gene: TRBJ1-2; CDR3 DNA: TGTGCCAGCAAGGGGAATACTGGCTACACCTTC; CDR3 protein: CASKGNTGYTF
clone size: NA; V gene: TRBV7-9; D gene: TRBD1; J gene: TRBJ2-6; CDR3 DNA: TGTGCCAGCAGCTTAGAAGGGACAGGGGACGGGGCCAACGTCCTGACTTTC; CDR3 protein: CASSLEGTGDGANVLTF
clone size: NA; V gene: TRBV7-9; D gene: NA; J gene: TRBJ2-7; CDR3 DNA: TGTGCCAGCAGCTTAGCGGTGAGAGTAGGGGGACTGGGGTCCTACGAGCAGTACTTC; CDR3 protein: CASSLAVRVGGLGSYEQYF
clone size: NA; V gene: TRBV9; D gene: TRBD2; J gene: TRBJ2-2; CDR3 DNA: TGTGCCAGCAGCCTCATAGCGGGAGGGAACACCGGGGAGCTGTTTTTT; CDR3 protein: CASSLIAGGNTGELFF
clone size: few; V gene: TRBV9; D gene: NA; J gene: TRBJ2-7; CDR3 DNA: TGTGCCAGCAGCGTAGAGGACAGTTTCGAGCAGTACTTC; CDR3 protein: CASSVEDSFEQYF
clone size: many; V gene: TRBV28; D gene: TRBD2; J gene: TRBJ2-1; CDR3 DNA: TGTGCCAGCAGTTACAGGCGGGAGGTTCCCAATGAGCAGTTCTTC; CDR3 protein: CASSYRREVPNEQFF
clone size: NA; V gene: TRBV5-1; D gene: NA; J gene: TRBJ2-3; CDR3 DNA: TGCGCCAGCAGCTTGGGCCGTTACACAGATACGCAGTATTTT; CDR3 protein: CASSLGRYTDTQYF
clone size: NA; V gene: TRBV7-3; D gene: NA; J gene: TRBJ1-1; CDR3 DNA: TGTGCCAGCAGCTTACTTGCGGGGAACACTGAAGCTTTCTTT; CDR3 protein: CASSLLAGNTEAFF
clone size: once; V gene: TRBV18; D gene: NA; J gene: TRBJ1-5; CDR3 DNA: TGTGCCAGCTCACCACCGGTTTGGGGTGGCGATCAGCCCCAGCATTTT; CDR3 protein: CASSPPVWGGDQPQHF
clone size: NA; V gene: TRBV6-5; D gene: TRBD1; J gene: TRBJ2-2; CDR3 DNA: TGTGCCAGCAGCACAGGGGTCGCGAACACCGGGGAGCTGTTTTTT; CDR3 protein: CASSTGVANTGELFF
clone size: many; V gene: TRBV18; D gene: TRBD1; J gene: TRBJ1-4; CDR3 DNA: TGTGCCAGCTCACCGCCGACAGGGCTGGATGAAAAACTGTTTTTT; CDR3 protein: CASSPPTGLDEKLFF
clone size: NA; V gene: TRBV19; D gene: TRBD1; J gene: TRBJ1-5; CDR3 DNA: TGTGCCAGTAGTCACCGGGACAGGGATGGTCAGCCCCAGCATTTT; CDR3 protein: CASSHRDRDGQPQHF
clone size: NA; V gene: TRBV9; D gene: TRBD2; J gene: TRBJ2-1; CDR3 DNA: TGTGCCAGCAGCACGCTAGCGGGAGGGGACAATGAGCAGTTCTTC; CDR3 protein: CASSTLAGGDNEQFF
clone size: NA; V gene: TRBV5-1; D gene: NA; J gene: TRBJ2-7; CDR3 DNA: TGCGCCAGCAGCTTGAACAGGGGGGGATACGAGCAGTACTTC; CDR3 protein: CASSLNRGGYEQYF
clone size: NA; V gene: TRBV7-6; D gene: NA; J gene: TRBJ1-2; CDR3 DNA: TGTGCCAGCAGCCAGTACCAGGGTGACTATGGCTACACCTTC; CDR3 protein: CASSQYQGDYGYTF
clone size: NA; V gene: TRBV6-5; D gene: NA; J gene: TRBJ1-1; CDR3 DNA: TGTGCCAGCAGCCGGAGTCTGTCCTTGAACACTGAAGCTTTCTTT; CDR3 protein: CASSRSLSLNTEAFF
clone size: NA; V gene: TRBV7-3; D gene: NA; J gene: TRBJ2-3; CDR3 DNA: TGTGCCAGCAGCCTCGACAGGACAGATACGCAGTATTTT; CDR3 protein: CASSLDRTDTQYF
clone size: NA; V gene: TRBV29-1; D gene: TRBD1; J gene: TRBJ2-3; CDR3 DNA: TGCAGCGTTAGAACAGGGGGAGCGCAGTATTTT; CDR3 protein: CSVRTGGAQYF
clone size: NA; V gene: TRBV19; D gene: TRBD2; J gene: TRBJ2-7; CDR3 DNA: TGTGCCAGCTCGGAAAGTTTAGCGGGAGGGCCCCCCTACGAGCAGTACTTC; CDR3 protein: CASSESLAGGPPYEQYF
clone size: NA; V gene: TRBV18; D gene: NA; J gene: TRBJ1-5; CDR3 DNA: TGTGCCAGCTCACCACCGGTGTCAGGTTTTGATCAGCCCCAGCATTTT; CDR3 protein: CASSPPVSGFDQPQHF
clone size: NA; V gene: TRBV27; D gene: TRBD2; J gene: TRBJ2-7; CDR3 DNA: TGTGCCAGTGGACTAGCGGGAGGCGGCTACGAGCAGTACTTC; CDR3 protein: CASGLAGGGYEQYF
clone size: once; V gene: TRBV18; D gene: TRBD1; J gene: TRBJ1-1; CDR3 DNA: TGTGCCAGCTCACCCGGGACAGCCTTCCCACTGAACACTGAAGCTTTCTTT; CDR3 protein: CASSPGTAFPLNTEAFF